These T cell receptor beta chains were read from a single sample in a study of vaccination effects on CD4 cells after COVID-19. Assay used: immunoSEQ multiplex PCR; TCRdb lists only in-frame clones, some missing. The sample has 75,000 to 100,000 clones; around 77% are singletons. Antigens for these TCRs are unknown. This sample comprised CD4+ T cells from PBMCs cultured with HCoV-OC43 spike peptides, obtained after COVID-19 vaccination. Every receptor here comes from a human donor who received a COVID-19 vaccine. The CDR3 runs from the conserved cysteine through the conserved F or W. D genes are given only for firm matches. Where a row states a size, it is once, few, many or the class of an expanded clone; other rows omit it.

-	TRBV27	TRBD1	TRBJ1-6	CASSPSRLLGTGDNSPLHF	TGTGCCAGCAGTCCTTCCCGCCTCCTCGGGACAGGGGATAATTCACCCCTCCACTTT
-	TRBV18	-	TRBJ1-1	CASSPQGGLNTEAFF	TGTGCCAGCTCCCCACAGGGAGGTCTTAACACTGAAGCTTTCTTT
few	TRBV28	TRBD1	TRBJ2-1	CASSSGQGLALEQFF	TGTGCCAGCAGCTCGGGACAGGGGCTTGCTTTAGAGCAGTTCTTC
-	TRBV7-8	-	TRBJ2-2	CASSNSGTYGSTGELFF	TGTGCCAGCAGTAACTCCGGGACGTACGGGTCGACCGGGGAGCTGTTTTTT
-	TRBV4-1	-	TRBJ2-1	CASSQLGLASGEQFF	TGCGCCAGCAGCCAATTGGGGCTAGCATCCGGTGAGCAGTTCTTC
-	TRBV27	-	TRBJ1-5	CASSKSPAGNQPQHF	TGTGCCAGCAGTAAATCCCCGGCGGGCAATCAGCCCCAGCATTTT
-	TRBV4-1	-	TRBJ1-2	CASSQGGVGQGGRLYGYTF	TGCGCCAGCAGCCAAGGGGGGGTGGGGCAGGGAGGCCGGCTTTATGGCTACACCTTC
-	TRBV5-1	-	TRBJ2-5	CASSMQGQETQYF	TGCGCCAGCAGCATGCAGGGGCAGGAGACCCAGTACTTC
-	TRBV6-1	TRBD2	TRBJ2-1	CASLKRGGRNEQFF	TGTGCCAGCCTGAAGCGGGGGGGCCGCAATGAGCAGTTCTTC
-	TRBV6-4	-	TRBJ2-3	CASSDEYTQYF	TGTGCCAGCAGTGACGAGTATACGCAGTATTTT
-	TRBV24-1	-	TRBJ2-5	CASRFKETQYF	TGTGCCTCGCGATTCAAAGAGACCCAGTACTTC
-	TRBV18	TRBD1	TRBJ1-2	CASSPPFWDSANYGYTF	TGTGCCAGCTCACCACCGTTCTGGGACAGCGCAAACTATGGCTACACCTTC
few	TRBV15	-	TRBJ2-2	CATSPAGGGLGTGELFF	TGTGCCACCAGCCCGGCCGGTGGGGGGCTTGGCACCGGGGAGCTGTTTTTT
-	TRBV19	-	TRBJ1-1	CASSLDGDTEAFF	TGTGCCAGTAGTCTGGACGGGGACACTGAAGCTTTCTTT
once	TRBV29-1	-	TRBJ1-2	CSVEDAGIGYTF	TGCAGCGTTGAAGATGCGGGTATCGGCTACACCTTC
-	TRBV5-6	TRBD1	TRBJ2-2	CASSRTGLNTGELFF	TGTGCCAGCAGCAGGACAGGCCTTAACACCGGGGAGCTGTTTTTT
-	TRBV30	-	TRBJ1-2	CALFAIGFSGYTF	TGTGCCCTGTTCGCGATCGGTTTTTCGGGCTACACCTTC
few	TRBV5-1	-	TRBJ2-3	CASRSAQSTDTQYF	TGCGCCAGCAGATCAGCACAGAGCACAGATACGCAGTATTTT
-	TRBV5-1	TRBD1	TRBJ2-4	CASSWGTGGDNIQYF	TGCGCCAGCAGCTGGGGGACAGGGGGCGATAACATTCAGTACTTC
few	TRBV7-9	-	TRBJ2-1	CASSLTSRSINEQFF	TGTGCCAGCAGCTTAACGTCTAGATCGATCAATGAGCAGTTCTTC